This T cell receptor (beta chain) came from a study of OX40 agonist ivuxolimab in advanced cancers. Study in general: Of the patients, three showed partial responses, one with hepatocellular carcinoma and two with cutaneous melanoma.

Patients with a history of autoimmune disease or on systemic immunosuppression were excluded. CDR1 is LNHDA and CDR2 is SQIVND in the germline V gene (reference sequence). This CDR3 is built from 13 residues. Trimming took off 5 bases at V and 0 bases at J, with 7 bases between the two ends. A word on this clone: The target antigen is unknown.

Study findings and constraints: Relative to CD4+ cells, CD8+ T cells on average had more expanded clones. At doses 0.1 to 3.0 mg/kg, CD4+ and CD8+ clones expanded.

Clones were sequenced by immunoSEQ multiplex PCR, and TCRdb holds only the in-frame ones, with some missing. The sample carries 60,000 or so clones, roughly 87% recorded once. The TCR originated in an adult with an advanced solid tumor such as melanoma, head and neck, liver or kidney cancer. V is TRBV19 and J is TRBJ1-2; D is uncertain. The starting material was CD4+ or CD8+ T cells sorted from blood, obtained in a trial of the OX40 agonist ivuxolimab. In nucleotides, the CDR3 is TGTGCCAGTAGTCCGACAACTAACTATGGCTACACCTTC. Protein: CASSPTTNYGYTF.